These 9 T cell receptor beta chains share one sample of origin, sequenced in a study of neoadjuvant anti-PD-1 for oral cavity cancer. The method was immunoSEQ multiplex PCR; TCRdb's version includes in-frame clones alone and lacks a portion of them. The sample yields around 14,000 clones, 75% seen once. Described time point: after neoadjuvant nivolumab, at surgical resection. The material sequenced was PBMCs, taken after nivolumab (anti-PD-1) treatment. The receptors originated from a person aged 40 to 85 with oral cavity squamous cell carcinoma.

The rearrangement links TRBV5-1 to TRBJ2-7; no reliable D call. CDR3 size: 13 residues. The V and J ends lost 5 bases and 2 bases respectively, with 11 bases between them. The germline gives CDR1 SGHRS, CDR2 YFSETQ. The CDR3 nucleotides read TGCGCCAGCAGGAGAAGTGGGACCTACGAGCAGTACTTC. Translation gives CASRRSGTYEQYF.

The rearrangement joins TRBV5-1 to TRBJ2-1; no definite D call. Germline V gives CDR1 SGHRS, CDR2 YFSETQ. This CDR3 spans 16 amino acids. V was clipped by 0 bases and J by 3 bases, with 13 bases between them. In DNA, the CDR3 is TGCGCCAGCAGCTTGGAAGACCGAATCCTCTACAATGAGCAGTTCTTC. Translating gives CASSLEDRILYNEQFF.

The chain uses TRBV29-1 and TRBJ2-2; no clear D. The V gene lost 5 bases and the J gene lost 1 base, with 8 bases spanning the gap. CDR1 is SQVTM, CDR2 ANQGSEA, per germline. There are 13 residues in the CDR3. The CDR3 reads CSVLTRNTGELFF. The CDR3 DNA follows: TGCAGCGTTTTGACAAGGAACACCGGGGAGCTGTTTTTT.

This clone appeared a single time. This chain uses TRBV5-4 with TRBJ2-2; 9 nucleotides line up with TRBD1. The CDR3 sequence is 17 residues long. Trimming cost V 2 bases and J 0 bases; bases outside gene matches: 5. CDR1 and CDR2 (germline): SGHNT, YYREEE (reference sequence). CDR3 residues: CASSLGQGWTNTGELFF. CDR3 coding DNA: TGTGCCAGCAGCTTAGGACAGGGGTGGACGAACACCGGGGAGCTGTTTTTT.

A single count supports this clone. The CDR3 sequence is CASSERWVRENEQFF. The DNA of the CDR3 is TGTGCCAGCAGTGAAAGGTGGGTCAGAGAGAATGAGCAGTTCTTC. The gene calls are TRBV6-1 and TRBJ2-1; D not certain. In germline, CDR1 is MNHNS, CDR2 SASEGT. The V and J ends lost 2 bases and 7 bases respectively, with 15 bases between them. CDR3 length: 15 amino acids.

This clone was counted once. This chain joins TRBV7-6 and TRBJ2-2; a possible D gene is TRBD1 (6 bases). Germline CDR1 reads SGHVS; CDR2 reads FNYEAQ. The ends were cut back, 5 bases at V and 4 bases at J, with 23 bases in the middle. The CDR3 contains 18 residues. CDR3 protein: CASSLHLKGTQITGELFF. In DNA, the CDR3 is TGTGCCAGCAGCCTCCATCTAAAGGGGACACAAATCACCGGGGAGCTGTTTTTT.

This clone turned up a few times. This chain links TRBV5-1 with TRBJ1-5; D unclear. Looked up from germline, CDR1 is SGHRS and CDR2 is YFSETQ. The V and J ends lost 4 bases and 4 bases respectively, with 12 bases between them. The CDR3 runs to 14 residues. The CDR3 nucleotides are TGCGCCAGCAGCCTACCGGGCCTTAATCAGCCCCAGCATTTT. It specifies CASSLPGLNQPQHF.

This chain uses TRBV15 with TRBJ1-4, with D unresolved. The V end was cut by 0 bases, the J end by 6 bases, with 8 bases between. This CDR3 spans 14 amino acids. Germline CDR1 is LNHNV and CDR2 is YYDKDF (reference sequence). CDR3 in amino acids: CATSRDVTDEKLFF. CDR3 DNA: TGTGCCACCAGCAGAGATGTCACTGATGAAAAACTGTTTTTT.

In its sample, this clone was seen a few times. The gene calls are TRBV19 and TRBJ2-7, with 11 nucleotides matching TRBD1. The CDR3 length is 14 residues. CDR1 LNHDA and CDR2 SQIVND come from the germline V gene (reference sequence). V shed 7 bases and J 3 bases; nucleotides not matched to a gene: 5. The CDR3 DNA reads TGTGCCAGTACCCCGGGACAGGGGGGCTACGAGCAGTACTTC. Translated: CASTPGQGGYEQYF.